These 12 T cell receptor beta chains share one sample of origin, sequenced in a study of blood T cell repertoires in COVID-19. The method was immunoSEQ multiplex PCR; TCRdb's version includes in-frame clones alone and lacks a portion of them. Found here are about 180,000 clones, about four fifths of them singletons; the top ten hold roughly a tenth. The sample consisted of peripheral blood. The receptor source for this set is a woman older than 75 with active or convalescent COVID-19.

The chain couples TRBV7-8 to TRBJ1-1, with D hard to call. In germline, CDR1 is SGHVS, CDR2 FQNEAQ. The CDR3 runs to 13 residues. V lost 3 bases and J 3 bases, leaving 8 bases between the germline ends. The CDR3 sequence: CASSFGSHTEAFF. The DNA of the CDR3 is TGTGCCAGCAGCTTTGGTAGCCACACTGAAGCTTTCTTT.

The chain employs TRBV5-4 and TRBJ2-1; 9 nucleotides agree with TRBD1. The CDR3 totals 15 residues. Germline-derived CDR1 and CDR2 are SGHNT and YYREEE (reference sequence). V shed 5 bases and J 6 bases; nucleotides not matched to a gene: 9. CDR3 protein: CASRKPGQGINEQFF. CDR3 bases: TGTGCCAGCAGGAAGCCGGGACAGGGAATCAATGAGCAGTTCTTC.

The chain recombines TRBV18 with TRBJ2-7, with 7 bases that match TRBD1. The ends lost 5 bases at V and 0 bases at J; junction bases unmatched: 10. This CDR3 region has 16 residues. The V gene's germline CDR1 is KGHSH and CDR2 LQKENI. CDR3 residues: CASSTPTAGGSYEQYF. CDR3 bases: TGTGCCAGCTCAACTCCCACTGCAGGGGGCTCCTACGAGCAGTACTTC.

V usage is TRBV4-1 and J usage is TRBJ1-1; 7 bases are a match to TRBD1. V was pared by 3 bases and J by 6 bases, with 13 bases of the junction left unmatched. The CDR3 is made up of 16 amino acids. Germline values: CDR1 MGHRA, CDR2 YSYEKL. In DNA form, the CDR3 reads TGCGCCAGCAGCCAGGCGCTCGATAGGACAGGAGCTGAAGCTTTCTTT. The encoded protein is CASSQALDRTGAEAFF.

This clone was found a few times. The rearrangement uses TRBV6-1 and TRBJ1-4; 9 bases fit TRBD1. The length of the CDR3 is 15 residues. Germline V CDR1 and CDR2: MNHNS, SASEGT. Trimming at V came to 2 bases and at J to 8 bases, leaving 6 bases not matched to a gene. CDR3 amino acids: CASSEPQGAYEKLFF. CDR3 nucleotides: TGTGCCAGCAGTGAACCACAGGGGGCGTACGAAAAACTGTTTTTT.

The chain carries TRBV6-5 and TRBJ2-3; 14 nucleotides align to TRBD2. The CDR3 runs to 14 residues. V dropped 4 bases and J dropped 8; count of bases not matched to a gene: 2. The germline gives CDR1 MNHEY, CDR2 SVGAGI. CDR3 residues: CASSSGTSGSTQYF. The CDR3 DNA is TGTGCCAGCAGTTCCGGGACTAGCGGGAGTACGCAGTATTTT.

This clone was picked up a small number of times. The chain uses TRBV7-9 and TRBJ1-2; a weak D match, TRBD1 (6 bases). Germline CDR1 and CDR2: SEHNR and FQNEAQ (reference sequence). V was cut by 5 bases and J by 4 bases, with 14 bases left in between. The CDR3 length is 14 residues. DNA for the CDR3: TGTGCCAGCAGCAACCCGGGACACTTCTATGGCTACACCTTC. Protein product: CASSNPGHFYGYTF.

The V gene is TRBV19, the J gene TRBJ1-1; D might be TRBD1 (5 bases). The germline V gene has CDR1 LNHDA and CDR2 SQIVND (reference sequence). Trimming pared 7 bases from V and 5 bases from J, leaving 14 bases between. CDR3 length: 13 amino acids. The CDR3 sequence is CASIISGGTEAFF. For the CDR3, the DNA is TGTGCCAGTATAATATCGGGGGGGACTGAAGCTTTCTTT.

The sample holds a few counts of this clone. This chain connects TRBV5-1 to TRBJ1-3, with D hard to call. V lost 0 bases to trimming and J lost 4 bases, with 11 bases between them. The CDR3 runs 15 residues. Per the germline V gene, CDR1 is SGHRS and CDR2 is YFSETQ. Written as DNA, the CDR3 is TGCGCCAGCAGCTTGGCTAGTATCCCCGGAAACACCATATATTTT. Protein: CASSLASIPGNTIYF.

The genes are TRBV18 and TRBJ2-5, with unresolved D. The germline V gene encodes CDR1 KGHSH and CDR2 LQKENI. Trimming left V 3 bases short and J 4 bases short, with 12 bases between. The CDR3 is 14 amino acids. The CDR3 reads CASSPPAVAETQYF. The CDR3 coding sequence is TGTGCCAGCTCACCCCCCGCAGTAGCAGAGACCCAGTACTTC.

This clone was counted once. The rearrangement links TRBV5-1 to TRBJ2-7; 7 bases align to TRBD1. Trimming cost V 0 bases and J 2 bases; bases outside gene matches: 5. This CDR3 region has 15 residues. Germline loops: CDR1 SGHRS, CDR2 YFSETQ. The CDR3 sequence: CASSLDGQATYEQYF. CDR3 bases: TGCGCCAGCAGCTTGGATGGACAGGCAACCTACGAGCAGTACTTC.

The chain carries TRBV10-3 and TRBJ2-3; D is perhaps TRBD1 (5 bases). The length of the CDR3 is 13 residues. CDR1 and CDR2 (germline): ENHRY, SYGVKD. V was trimmed by 6 bases and J by 3 bases, leaving 10 bases between them. The CDR3 spells CAIRAGQTDTQYF. CDR3 DNA: TGTGCCATCAGGGCAGGGCAGACAGATACGCAGTATTTT.